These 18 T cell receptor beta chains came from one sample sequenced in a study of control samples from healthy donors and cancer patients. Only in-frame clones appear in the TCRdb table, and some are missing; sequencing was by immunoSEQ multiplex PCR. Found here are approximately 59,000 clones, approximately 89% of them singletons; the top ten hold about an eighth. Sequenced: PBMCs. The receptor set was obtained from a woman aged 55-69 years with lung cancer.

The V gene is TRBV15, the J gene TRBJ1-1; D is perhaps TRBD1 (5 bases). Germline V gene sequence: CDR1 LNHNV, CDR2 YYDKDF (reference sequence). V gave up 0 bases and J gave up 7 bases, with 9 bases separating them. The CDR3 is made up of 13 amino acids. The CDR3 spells CATSRDRGFEAFF. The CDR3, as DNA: TGTGCCACCAGCAGAGATAGGGGTTTTGAAGCTTTCTTT.

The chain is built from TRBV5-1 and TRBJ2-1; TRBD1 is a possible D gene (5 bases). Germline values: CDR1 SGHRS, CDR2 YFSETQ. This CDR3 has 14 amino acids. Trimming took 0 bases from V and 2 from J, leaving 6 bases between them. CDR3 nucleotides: TGCGCCAGCAGCTTGGGACAGACCTACAATGAGCAGTTCTTC. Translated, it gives CASSLGQTYNEQFF.

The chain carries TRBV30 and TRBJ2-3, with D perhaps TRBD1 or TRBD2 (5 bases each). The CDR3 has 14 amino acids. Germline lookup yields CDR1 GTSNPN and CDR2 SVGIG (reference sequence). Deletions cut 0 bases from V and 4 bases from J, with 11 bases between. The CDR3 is CAWSVGDAPDTQYF. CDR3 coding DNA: TGTGCCTGGAGTGTGGGGGATGCGCCAGATACGCAGTATTTT. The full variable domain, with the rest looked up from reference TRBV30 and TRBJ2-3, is SQTIHQWPATLVQPVGSPLSLECTVEGTSNPNLYWYRQAAGRGLQLLFYSVGIGQISSEVPQNLSASRPQDRQFILSSKKLLLSDSGFYLCAWSVGDAPDTQYFGPGTRLTVL.

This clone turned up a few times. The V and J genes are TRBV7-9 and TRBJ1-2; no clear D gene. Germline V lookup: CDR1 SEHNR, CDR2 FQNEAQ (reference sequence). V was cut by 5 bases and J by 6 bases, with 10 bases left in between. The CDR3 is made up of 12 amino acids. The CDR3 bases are TGTGCCAGCAGCAGAGGGAGCCATGGCTACACCTTC. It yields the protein CASSRGSHGYTF. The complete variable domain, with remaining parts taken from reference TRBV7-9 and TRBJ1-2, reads DTGVSQNPRHKITKRGQNVTFRCDPISEHNRLYWYRQTLGQGPEFLTYFQNEAQLEKSRLLSDRFSAERPKGSFSTLEIQRTEQGDSAMYLCASSRGSHGYTFGSGTRLTVV.

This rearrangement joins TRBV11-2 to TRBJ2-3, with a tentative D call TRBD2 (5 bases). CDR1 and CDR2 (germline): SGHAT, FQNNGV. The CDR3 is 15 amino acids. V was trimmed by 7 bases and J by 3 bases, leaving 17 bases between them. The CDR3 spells CASTPRGLRTDTQYF. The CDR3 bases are TGTGCCAGCACTCCCCGGGGTCTTAGGACAGATACGCAGTATTTT.

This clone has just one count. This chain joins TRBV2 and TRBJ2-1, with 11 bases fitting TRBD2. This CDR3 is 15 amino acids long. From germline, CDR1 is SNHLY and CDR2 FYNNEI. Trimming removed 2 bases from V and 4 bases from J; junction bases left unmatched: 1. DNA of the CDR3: TGTGCCAGCAGTGAAATAGCGGGGGGGTACAATGAGCAGTTCTTC. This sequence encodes CASSEIAGGYNEQFF.

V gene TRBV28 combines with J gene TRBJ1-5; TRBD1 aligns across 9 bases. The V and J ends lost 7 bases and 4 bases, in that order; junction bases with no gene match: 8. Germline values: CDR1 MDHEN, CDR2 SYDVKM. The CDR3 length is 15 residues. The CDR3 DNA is TGTGCCAGCATTCCGGGACAGGGCTTTAATCAGCCCCAGCATTTT. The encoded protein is CASIPGQGFNQPQHF.

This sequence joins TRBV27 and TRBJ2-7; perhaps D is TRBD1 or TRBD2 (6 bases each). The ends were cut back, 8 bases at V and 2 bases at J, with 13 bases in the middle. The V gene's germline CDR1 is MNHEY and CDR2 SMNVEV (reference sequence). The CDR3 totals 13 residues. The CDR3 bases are TGTGCCAGCCGAGGGGGGACCACCTACGAGCAGTACTTC. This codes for CASRGGTTYEQYF.

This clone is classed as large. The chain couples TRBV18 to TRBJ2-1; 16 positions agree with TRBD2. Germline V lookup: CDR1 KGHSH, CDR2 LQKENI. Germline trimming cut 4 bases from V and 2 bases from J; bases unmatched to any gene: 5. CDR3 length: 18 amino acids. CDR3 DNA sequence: TGTGCCAGCTCACTGGGACTAGCGGGAGGGGACCCCTACAATGAGCAGTTCTTC. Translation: CASSLGLAGGDPYNEQFF. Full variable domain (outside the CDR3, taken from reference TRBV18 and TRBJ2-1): NAGVMQNPRHLVRRRGQEARLRCSPMKGHSHVYWYRQLPEEGLKFMVYLQKENIIDESGMPKERFSAEFPKEGPSILRIQQVVRGDSAAYFCASSLGLAGGDPYNEQFFGPGTRLTVL.

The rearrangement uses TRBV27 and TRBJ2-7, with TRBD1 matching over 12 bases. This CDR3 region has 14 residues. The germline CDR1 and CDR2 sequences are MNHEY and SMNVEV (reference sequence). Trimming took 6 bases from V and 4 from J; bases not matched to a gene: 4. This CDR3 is CASRPGQGAYEQYF. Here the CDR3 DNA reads TGTGCCAGCAGACCGGGACAGGGGGCTTACGAGCAGTACTTC.

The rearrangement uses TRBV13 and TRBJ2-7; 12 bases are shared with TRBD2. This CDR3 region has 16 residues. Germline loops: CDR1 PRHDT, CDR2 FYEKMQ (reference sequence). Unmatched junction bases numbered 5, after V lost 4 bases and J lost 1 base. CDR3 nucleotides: TGTGCCAGCAGCTCCACTAGCGGGGGGAGATCCTACGAGCAGTACTTC. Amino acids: CASSSTSGGRSYEQYF.

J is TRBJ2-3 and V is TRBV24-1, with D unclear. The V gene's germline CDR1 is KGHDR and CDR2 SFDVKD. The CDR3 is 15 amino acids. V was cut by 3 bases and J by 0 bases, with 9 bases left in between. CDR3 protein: CATSDAQTSTDTQYF. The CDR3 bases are TGTGCCACCAGTGATGCTCAAACTAGCACAGATACGCAGTATTTT.

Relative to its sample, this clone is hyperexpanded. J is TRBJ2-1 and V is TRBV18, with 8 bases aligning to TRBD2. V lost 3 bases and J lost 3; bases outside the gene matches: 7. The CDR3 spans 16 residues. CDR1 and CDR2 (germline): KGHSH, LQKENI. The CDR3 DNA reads TGTGCCAGCTCACCTCTCGCGGGGGGTGGCTACAATGAGCAGTTCTTC. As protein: CASSPLAGGGYNEQFF.

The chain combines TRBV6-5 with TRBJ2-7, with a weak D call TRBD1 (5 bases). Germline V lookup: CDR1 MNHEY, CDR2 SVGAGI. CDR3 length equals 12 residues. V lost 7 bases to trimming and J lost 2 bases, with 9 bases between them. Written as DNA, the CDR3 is TGTGCCAGCACAATGACAGCCTACGAGCAGTACTTC. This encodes CASTMTAYEQYF.

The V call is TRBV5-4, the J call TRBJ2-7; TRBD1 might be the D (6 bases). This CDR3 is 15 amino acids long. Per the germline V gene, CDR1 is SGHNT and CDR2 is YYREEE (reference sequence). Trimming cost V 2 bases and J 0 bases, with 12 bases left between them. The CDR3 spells CASSLGTLSSYEQYF. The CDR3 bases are TGTGCCAGCAGCTTAGGGACACTAAGCTCCTACGAGCAGTACTTC.

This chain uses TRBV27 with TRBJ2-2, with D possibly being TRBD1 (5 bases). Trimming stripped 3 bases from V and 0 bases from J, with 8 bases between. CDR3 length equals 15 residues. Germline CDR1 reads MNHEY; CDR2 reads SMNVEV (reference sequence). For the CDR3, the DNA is TGTGCCAGCAGTTTCGACAGAGCGAACACCGGGGAGCTGTTTTTT. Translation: CASSFDRANTGELFF.

This CDR3 is CASSGGDASSYNEQFF. CDR3 nucleotide sequence: TGTGCCAGCAGTGGGGGGGACGCGAGCTCCTACAATGAGCAGTTCTTC. V is TRBV27 and J is TRBJ2-1, with TRBD2 matching over 7 bases. This CDR3 has 16 amino acids. The germline CDR1 and CDR2 sequences are MNHEY and SMNVEV (reference sequence). Trimming at V came to 5 bases and at J to 0 bases, leaving 7 bases not matched to a gene.

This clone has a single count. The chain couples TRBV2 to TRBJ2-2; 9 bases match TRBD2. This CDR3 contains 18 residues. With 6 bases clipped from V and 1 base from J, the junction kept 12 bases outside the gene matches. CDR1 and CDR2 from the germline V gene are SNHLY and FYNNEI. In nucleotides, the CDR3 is TGTGCCAGCAGCTTAGCGGGGGCGGGAGGGATGAACACCGGGGAGCTGTTTTTT. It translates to CASSLAGAGGMNTGELFF.